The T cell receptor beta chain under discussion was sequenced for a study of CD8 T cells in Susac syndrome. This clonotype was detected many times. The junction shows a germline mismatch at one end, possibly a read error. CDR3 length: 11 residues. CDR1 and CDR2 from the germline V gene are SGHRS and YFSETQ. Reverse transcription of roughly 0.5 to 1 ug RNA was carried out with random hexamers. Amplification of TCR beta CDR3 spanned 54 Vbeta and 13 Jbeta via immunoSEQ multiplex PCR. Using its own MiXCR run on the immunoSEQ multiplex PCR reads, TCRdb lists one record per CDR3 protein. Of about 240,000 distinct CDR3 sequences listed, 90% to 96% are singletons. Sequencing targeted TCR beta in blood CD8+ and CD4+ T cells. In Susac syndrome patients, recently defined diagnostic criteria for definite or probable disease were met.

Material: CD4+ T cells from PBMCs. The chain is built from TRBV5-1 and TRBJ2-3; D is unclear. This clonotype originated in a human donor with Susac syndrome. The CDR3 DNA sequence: TGTGCCAGCAGCTTAGGGGATACGCAGTATTTT. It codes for CASSLGDTQYF.